This TCR beta chain was sequenced for a study of T-cell memory formation after mild COVID-19. Regarding the study as a whole: Pre-infection memory already had some responding clones, implying cross-reactive memory joined. Clones that contracted from day 15 to 85 had balanced CD4/CD8; later expanders were CD4+ biased.

Per germline, CDR1 MNHEY and CDR2 SVGEGT. The CDR3 contains 13 residues. Trimming at V came to 6 bases and at J to 6 bases, leaving 2 bases not matched to a gene. The authors produced TCR alpha and TCR beta cDNA libraries with sample barcodes and UMIs by 5'RACE using constant-segment primers. Each CDR3 protein gets one entry after TCRdb re-called the 5' RACE reads with MiXCR. The sample consists of roughly 240,000 distinct CDR3 sequences, 15% to 20% of them appearing once. About this clonotype itself: Its antigen remains unidentified.

Sequencing was done on a sample of PBMCs or a T cell subset sorted from them (not recorded which). The chain uses TRBV6-2 or TRBV6-3 and TRBJ1-6, with TRBD1 identical over 7 bases. This sequence originates from a young man who had mild COVID-19 (a few samples of this study predate the infection). Cell type and time point are not known. The CDR3 DNA is TGTGCCAGCAGGGGGACAGCTAATTCACCCCTCCACTTT. It codes for CASRGTANSPLHF.